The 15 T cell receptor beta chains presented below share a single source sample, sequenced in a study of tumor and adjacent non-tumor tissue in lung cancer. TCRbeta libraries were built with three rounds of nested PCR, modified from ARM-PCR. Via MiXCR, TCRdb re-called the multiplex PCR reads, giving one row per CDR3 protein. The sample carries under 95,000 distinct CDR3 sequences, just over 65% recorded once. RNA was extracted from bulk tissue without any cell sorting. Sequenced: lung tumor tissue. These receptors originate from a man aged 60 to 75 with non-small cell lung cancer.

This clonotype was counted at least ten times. CDR3 in DNA: TGCAGCGTTGTAACGTTCTCCTACGAGCAGTACTTC. It is translated as CSVVTFSYEQYF. The gene calls are TRBV29-1 and TRBJ2-7; D gene unclear. Germline lookup yields CDR1 SQVTM and CDR2 ANQGSEA. The CDR3 runs 12 residues. V was pared by 4 bases and J by 0 bases, with 7 bases between.

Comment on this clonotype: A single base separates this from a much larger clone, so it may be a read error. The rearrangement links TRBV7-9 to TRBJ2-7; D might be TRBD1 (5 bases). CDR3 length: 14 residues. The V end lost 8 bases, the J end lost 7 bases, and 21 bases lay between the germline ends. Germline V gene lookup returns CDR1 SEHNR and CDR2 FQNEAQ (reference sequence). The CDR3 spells CASSLVGASGEQYF. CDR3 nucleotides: TGTGCCAGCTCCCTAGTAGGGGCCAGTGGAGAGCAGTACTTC.

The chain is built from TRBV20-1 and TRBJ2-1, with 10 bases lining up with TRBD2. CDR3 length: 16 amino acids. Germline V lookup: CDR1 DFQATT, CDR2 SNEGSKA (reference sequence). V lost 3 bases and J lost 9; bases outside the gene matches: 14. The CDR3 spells CSARRLAGVLGGEQFF. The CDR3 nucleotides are TGCAGTGCTAGGCGCCTAGCGGGAGTCTTGGGGGGTGAGCAGTTCTTC.

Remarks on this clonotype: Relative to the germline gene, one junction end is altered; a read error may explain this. The CDR3 nucleotides are TGTGCCAGCTGCCTAGGAGGGTCGGTCCAAGAGACCCAGTGCTTC. Translating it yields CASCLGGSVQETQCF. The V gene is TRBV11-2, the J gene TRBJ2-5; weak D call: TRBD2 (6 bases). The CDR3 loop spans 15 amino acids. Germline CDR1 reads SGHAT; CDR2 reads FQNNGV.

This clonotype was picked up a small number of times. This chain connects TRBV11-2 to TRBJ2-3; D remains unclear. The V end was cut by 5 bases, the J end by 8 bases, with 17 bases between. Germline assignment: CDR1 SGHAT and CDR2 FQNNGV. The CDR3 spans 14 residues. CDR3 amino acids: CASSHRVPTATQYF. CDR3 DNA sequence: TGTGCCAGCAGCCACCGGGTCCCTACGGCTACGCAGTATTTT.

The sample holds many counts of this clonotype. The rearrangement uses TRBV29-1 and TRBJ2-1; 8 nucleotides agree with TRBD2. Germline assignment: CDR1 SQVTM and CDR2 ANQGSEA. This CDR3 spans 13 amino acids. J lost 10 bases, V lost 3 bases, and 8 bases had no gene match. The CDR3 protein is CSVDQRGLGEQFF. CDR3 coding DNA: TGCAGCGTTGACCAACGGGGACTAGGGGAGCAGTTCTTC.

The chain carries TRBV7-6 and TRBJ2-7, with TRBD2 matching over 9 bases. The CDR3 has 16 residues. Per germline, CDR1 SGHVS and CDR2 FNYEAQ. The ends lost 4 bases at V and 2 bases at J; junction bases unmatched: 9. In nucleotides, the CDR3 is TGTGCCAGCAGCTCCGCGGGGGGGTTGATTCCCTACGAGCAGTACTTC. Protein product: CASSSAGGLIPYEQYF.

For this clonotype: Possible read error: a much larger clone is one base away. The CDR3, as DNA: TGCAGTAGCCCGAGTGGGTTCTACAATGAGCAGTTCTTC. Translating it yields CSSPSGFYNEQFF. The chain couples TRBV20-1 to TRBJ2-1; no reliable D call. The CDR3 sequence is 13 residues long. Trimming removed 8 bases from V and 3 bases from J, with 14 bases in between. Germline values: CDR1 DFQATT, CDR2 SNEGSKA (reference sequence).

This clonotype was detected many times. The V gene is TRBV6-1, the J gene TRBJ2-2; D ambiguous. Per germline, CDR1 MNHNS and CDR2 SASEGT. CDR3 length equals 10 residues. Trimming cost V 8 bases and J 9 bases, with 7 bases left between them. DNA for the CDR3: TGTGCCAGCCGCGCTTGGGAGCTGTTTTTT. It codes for CASRAWELFF.

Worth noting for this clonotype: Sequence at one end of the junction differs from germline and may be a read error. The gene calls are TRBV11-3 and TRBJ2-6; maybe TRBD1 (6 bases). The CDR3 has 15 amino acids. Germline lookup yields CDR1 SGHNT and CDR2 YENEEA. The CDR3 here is CDSSQQGYGADVLTF. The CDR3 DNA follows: TGTGACAGCAGCCAACAGGGTTATGGGGCCGACGTCCTGACTTTC.

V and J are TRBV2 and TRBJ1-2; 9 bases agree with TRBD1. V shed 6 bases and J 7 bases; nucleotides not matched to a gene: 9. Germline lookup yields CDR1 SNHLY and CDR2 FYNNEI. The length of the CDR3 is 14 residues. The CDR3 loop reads CASSGGQGRGGYTF. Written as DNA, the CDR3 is TGTGCCAGCAGCGGCGGACAGGGGCGAGGTGGCTACACCTTC.

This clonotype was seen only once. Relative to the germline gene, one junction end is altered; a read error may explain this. CDR3: CASSLENRERTGVLFF. DNA of the CDR3: TGCGCCAGCAGCTTGGAAAACAGGGAAAGGACCGGGGTGCTGTTTTTT. The V and J genes are TRBV5-1 and TRBJ2-2, with D perhaps TRBD1 (6 bases). This CDR3 contains 16 residues. Germline V gene sequence: CDR1 SGHRS, CDR2 YFSETQ.

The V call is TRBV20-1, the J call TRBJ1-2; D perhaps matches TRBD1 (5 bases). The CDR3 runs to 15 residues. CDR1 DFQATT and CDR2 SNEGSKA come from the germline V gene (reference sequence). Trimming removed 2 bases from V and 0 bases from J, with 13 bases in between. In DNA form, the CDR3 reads TGCAGTGCTAGATCAAAGACAGTCTCTAACTATGGCTACACCTTC. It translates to CSARSKTVSNYGYTF.

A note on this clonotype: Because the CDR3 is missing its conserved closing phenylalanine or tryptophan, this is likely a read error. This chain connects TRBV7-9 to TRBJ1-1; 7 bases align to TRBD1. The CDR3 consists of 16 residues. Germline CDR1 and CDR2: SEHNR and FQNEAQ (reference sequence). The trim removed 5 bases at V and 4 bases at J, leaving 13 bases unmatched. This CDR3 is CASSDNILAGGTEAFS. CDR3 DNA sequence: TGTGCCAGCAGCGACAACATACTGGCAGGGGGCACTGAAGCTTTCTCT.

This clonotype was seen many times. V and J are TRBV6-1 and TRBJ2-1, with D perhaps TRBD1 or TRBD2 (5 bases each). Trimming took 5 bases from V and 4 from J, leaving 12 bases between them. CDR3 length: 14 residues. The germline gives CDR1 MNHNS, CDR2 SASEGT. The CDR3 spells CASSSLEGYNEQFF. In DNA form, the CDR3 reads TGTGCCAGCAGTAGCCTCGAGGGGTACAATGAGCAGTTCTTC.